The clone carrying this TCR beta chain occurred once. The data belong to a study of OX40 agonist ivuxolimab in advanced cancers. The assay was immunoSEQ multiplex PCR, and TCRdb's table has in-frame clones only and misses some. This table has about 10,000 clones, about 86% appearing once. This CDR3 is built from 16 residues. Germline V CDR1 and CDR2: SEHNR, FQNEAQ (reference sequence). The junction had 13 bases not matched to a gene; V was cut back by 4 bases and J by 11 bases. Sequencing was performed on CD4+ or CD8+ T cells sorted from blood, taken in a trial of the OX40 agonist ivuxolimab. The chain uses TRBV7-9 and TRBJ2-1; the match to TRBD2 covers 11 bases. The TCR sequence derives from an adult with an advanced solid tumor such as melanoma, head and neck, liver or kidney cancer. The CDR3 loop is CASSSRALAGELKQFF. The CDR3 nucleotides read TGTGCCAGCAGCTCCAGAGCACTAGCGGGGGAACTTAAGCAGTTCTTC.